The text below deals with one T cell receptor beta chain. Its antigen remains unidentified. These data come from a study of shared clonotypes between healthy human individuals. Healthy HIV-negative adults with no recent acute infections or vaccinations were recruited as donors. The donors, all of them Caucasian adults, lived in Nashville, Tennessee. Sequencing used immunoSEQ multiplex PCR; TCRdb keeps in-frame clones, though not all of them. The sample contains about 1 million clones, roughly 75% of which appear only once. This CDR3 region has 13 residues. Germline CDR1 and CDR2: MNHNY and SVGAGI (reference sequence). The J segment lost 6 bases and the V segment lost 5 bases, leaving 4 bases of the junction unmatched. Study findings and constraints: The sole specimen, blood, was sampled, and tissue repertoires likely differ.

Sequencing input: memory CD4+ T cells sorted from blood. The sample's subset: CD45RA-negative fraction. The TCR comes from a man between 18 and 35 years old in good health. The chain employs TRBV6-6 and TRBJ1-1, with 9 bases that match TRBD1. The CDR3 protein is CASSRQGVAEAFF. CDR3 in DNA: TGTGCCAGCAGTCGACAGGGGGTTGCTGAAGCTTTCTTT.